The 10 T cell receptor beta chains reported below all come from one sample, sequenced in a study of breast tumors, draining lymph nodes, adjacent tissues. TCRdb itself ran the multiplex PCR reads through MiXCR, one entry per CDR3 protein. The profile shows 150,000 to 250,000 distinct CDR3 sequences, roughly 31% of them singletons. The lymph nodes were axillary draining lymph nodes from breast cancer patients. Source material: axillary lymph node tissue. The receptors come from a female donor with breast cancer. Some clones in this sample may be carry-over from other donors' samples.

At least ten counts were recorded for this clonotype. The rearrangement joins TRBV4-3 to TRBJ1-2, with D perhaps TRBD1 (5 bases). Trimming pared 1 base from V and 7 bases from J, leaving 16 bases between. CDR1 LGHNA and CDR2 YSLEER come from the germline V gene. The CDR3 is 15 residues long. This CDR3 reads CASSQAGAGLSGYTF. CDR3 bases: TGCGCCAGCAGCCAAGCTGGGGCGGGACTCTCTGGCTACACCTTC.

A remark on this clonotype: Just one base apart from a much larger clone, this may be a read error. The rearrangement links TRBV20-1 to TRBJ2-1, with TRBD1 identical over 9 bases. From germline, CDR1 is DFQATT and CDR2 SNEGSKA (reference sequence). The CDR3 sequence is 12 residues long. CDR3 in amino acids: CSAQDRGNEPFF. The CDR3 coding sequence is TGCAGTGCTCAGGACAGGGGCAATGAGCCGTTCTTC.

This chain uses TRBV19 with TRBJ2-5; unclear D gene. Germline values: CDR1 LNHDA, CDR2 SQIVND (reference sequence). V was shortened by 2 bases and J by 2 bases, with 6 bases between the two germline ends. The CDR3 length is 13 residues. CDR3 in DNA: TGTGCCAGTAGTATATCCATTCAAGAGACCCAGTACTTC. It yields the protein CASSISIQETQYF. Filled out from reference TRBV19 and TRBJ2-5, the complete variable domain reads DGGITQSPKYLFRKEGQNVTLSCEQNLNHDAMYWYRQDPGQGLRLIYYSQIVNDFQKGDIAEGYSVSREKKESFPLTVTSAQKNPTAFYLCASSISIQETQYFGPGTRLLVL.

This clonotype appeared many times. The J gene is TRBJ1-3, the V gene TRBV6-6; D possibly corresponds to TRBD1 (6 bases). Trimming took off 6 bases at V and 6 bases at J, with 15 bases between the two ends. CDR3 size: 14 residues. Per the germline V gene, CDR1 is MNHNY and CDR2 is SVGAGI (reference sequence). CDR3 coding DNA: TGTGCCAGCAGGCCCACAGGGACTACAAACACCATATATTTT. Translation gives CASRPTGTTNTIYF.

This clonotype has just one count. The chain uses TRBV29-1 and TRBJ2-1; 12 nucleotides match TRBD2. V was pared by 7 bases and J by 13 bases, with 17 bases of the junction left unmatched. CDR3 size: 15 residues. The germline V gene has CDR1 SQVTM and CDR2 ANQGSEA. CDR3 DNA: TGCAGCGCTGAGGGGGCTAGCGGGGGGGCTTGTGAACAGTTCTTC. It yields the protein CSAEGASGGACEQFF.

Regarding this clonotype: A much more abundant neighbour one base away suggests this may be a read error. The CDR3 DNA sequence: TGTGCCAGCAGCGTGACCCAAGGGAGGGCCCAGGAGACCCAGTACTTC. It yields the protein CASSVTQGRAQETQYF. The chain is built from TRBV9 and TRBJ2-5; 7 positions agree with TRBD2. The CDR3 is 16 residues long. Unmatched junction bases numbered 12, after V lost 2 bases and J lost 5 bases. The germline CDR1 and CDR2 sequences are SGDLS and YYNGEE.

V gene TRBV2 combines with J gene TRBJ2-2, with 9 bases identical to TRBD1. CDR1 and CDR2 from the germline V gene are SNHLY and FYNNEI. V gave up 6 bases and J gave up 1 base; unmatched junction bases: 3. This CDR3 comprises 15 residues. The CDR3 sequence: CASRGTGMNTGELFF. CDR3 DNA sequence: TGTGCCAGCAGGGGGACAGGGATGAACACCGGGGAGCTGTTTTTT.

In regard to this clonotype: No conserved phenylalanine or tryptophan is present at the end of the CDR3, so a read error is the likely explanation. J is TRBJ1-5 and V is TRBV14; D gene unclear. This CDR3 region has 13 residues. Germline CDR1 reads SGHDN; CDR2 reads FVKESK. V was pared by 11 bases and J by 11 bases, with 22 bases between. CDR3 amino acids: CAGNILYVKTQHS. The CDR3 nucleotides read TGTGCCGGCAATATCCTTTACGTTAAGACCCAGCATTCT.

Many counts were recorded for this clonotype. The chain joins TRBV9 to TRBJ2-5; a possible D gene is TRBD2 (6 bases). Deletions cut 3 bases from V and 0 bases from J, with 12 bases between. In germline, CDR1 is SGDLS, CDR2 YYNGEE. The CDR3 totals 15 residues. The CDR3: CASSARGEDQETQYF. In DNA, the CDR3 is TGTGCCAGCAGCGCCCGCGGGGAGGACCAAGAGACCCAGTACTTC.

To note about this clonotype: Relative to the germline gene, one junction end is altered; a read error may explain this. V and J are TRBV7-9 and TRBJ2-3, with D possibly being TRBD1 or TRBD2 (6 bases each). The CDR3 loop spans 13 amino acids. CDR1 is SEHNR, CDR2 FQNEAQ, per germline (reference sequence). CDR3 loop: CASSQGGGDTQYF. CDR3 coding DNA: TGCGCCAGCAGCCAAGGAGGGGGGGATACGCAGTATTTT.